The 31 T cell receptor beta chains listed next were all sequenced from one sample in a study of early T cells in non-severe SARS-CoV-2 infection. Each CDR3 protein is one row after TCRdb ran MiXCR on the 5' RACE reads. The sample lists 50,000 to 65,000 distinct CDR3 sequences; 20% to 25% were seen once. The material sequenced was whole blood, taken at baseline. Source of these receptors: an adult who was a healthcare worker with PCR-confirmed SARS-CoV-2 infection or an uninfected control (not recorded which).

The chain employs TRBV3-1 and TRBJ1-6; no reliable D call. CDR1 is LGHDT and CDR2 is YNNKEL in the germline V gene (reference sequence). V was shortened by 4 bases and J by 9 bases, with 16 bases between the two germline ends. The CDR3 is 15 amino acids. The CDR3, as DNA: TGTGCCAGCAGCCTTGAGGACCCCCGCTTTTCACCCCTCCACTTT. Translating it yields CASSLEDPRFSPLHF.

This clonotype was seen a few times. The rearrangement uses TRBV7-8 and TRBJ2-7; either TRBD1 or TRBD2 may supply D (5 bases each). Looked up from germline, CDR1 is SGHVS and CDR2 is FQNEAQ. There are 12 residues in the CDR3. V dropped 4 bases and J dropped 7 bases, with 11 bases sitting between them. The CDR3 nucleotides are TGTGCCAGCAGCTGGGACGTCCGGGAGCAGTACTTC. Translated, it gives CASSWDVREQYF.

This clonotype was seen only a few times. J is TRBJ2-2 and V is TRBV14, with D uncertain. V was trimmed by 0 bases and J by 5 bases, leaving 4 bases between them. Per the germline V gene, CDR1 is SGHDN and CDR2 is FVKESK. The CDR3 runs 13 residues. Here the CDR3 DNA reads TGTGCCAGCAGCCAAGACCTAACCGGGGAGCTGTTTTTT. This translates into CASSQDLTGELFF.

This sequence joins TRBV3-1 and TRBJ2-5; TRBD2 matches at 7 bases. CDR1 is LGHDT, CDR2 YNNKEL, per germline (reference sequence). V was pared by 4 bases and J by 2 bases, with 7 bases of the junction left unmatched. CDR3 length: 15 amino acids. This chain's CDR3 is CASSLMSGEQETQYF. The DNA for the CDR3 is TGTGCCAGCAGCCTGATGAGCGGGGAACAAGAGACCCAGTACTTC.

This clonotype appeared a single time. The CDR3 DNA is TGTGCCAGCAGCCGCCTGACTAGCGAAACCGGGGAGCTGTTTTTT. This gives the protein CASSRLTSETGELFF. The chain recombines TRBV6-1 with TRBJ2-2, with TRBD2 identical over 8 bases. Germline CDR1 MNHNS, CDR2 SASEGT. The V gene end was trimmed by 6 bases and the J gene end by 5 bases; junction bases not matched to a gene: 8. The CDR3 sequence is 15 residues long.

In DNA form, the CDR3 reads TGTGCCAGCAGCTTTGAGATCCCAAAGAACAATGAGCAGTTCTTC. Encoded protein: CASSFEIPKNNEQFF. V gene TRBV11-1 combines with J gene TRBJ2-1; D call uncertain. Germline V lookup: CDR1 SGHAT, CDR2 FQDESV (reference sequence). The length of the CDR3 is 15 residues. V lost 3 bases and J 5 bases, leaving 14 bases between the germline ends.

This chain connects TRBV12-3 or TRBV12-4 to TRBJ1-6; D call uncertain. This CDR3 comprises 13 residues. Deletions cut 6 bases from V and 10 bases from J, with 13 bases between. CDR3 nucleotides: TGTGCCAGCAGGGATCTTGAAGGATCACCCCTCCACTTT. Protein: CASRDLEGSPLHF.

The chain links TRBV27 to TRBJ1-1, with D possibly being TRBD1 (6 bases). CDR3 length: 14 residues. Trimming removed 3 bases at V and 6 bases at J, with 14 bases between. Germline-derived CDR1 and CDR2 are MNHEY and SMNVEV (reference sequence). The CDR3 bases are TGTGCCAGCAGTTTTAGACAGAGGGGGTCTGAAGCTTTCTTT. Encoded protein: CASSFRQRGSEAFF.

The chain employs TRBV12-3 or TRBV12-4 and TRBJ2-7; 9 positions match TRBD1. V lost 5 bases to trimming and J lost 6 bases; unmatched junction nucleotides: 5. This CDR3 is built from 13 residues. The CDR3 nucleotides are TGTGCCAGCAGTCTCGGGACAGGGTCCGAGCAGTACTTC. Translating gives CASSLGTGSEQYF.

This clonotype appeared many times. The rearrangement links TRBV12-3 or TRBV12-4 to TRBJ1-1; tentative D call: TRBD1 (6 bases). V lost 3 bases to trimming and J lost 7 bases, with 12 bases between them. The CDR3 is made up of 13 amino acids. The CDR3 sequence is CASSLGQGSEAFF. The CDR3, as DNA: TGTGCCAGCAGTTTGGGCCAGGGGAGTGAAGCTTTCTTT.

This clonotype was detected a few times. V usage is TRBV5-1 and J usage is TRBJ2-2, with D hard to call. This CDR3 has 14 residues. The V end was cut by 5 bases, the J end by 4 bases, with 12 bases between. Germline V gene lookup returns CDR1 SGHRS and CDR2 YFSETQ. The CDR3, as DNA: TGCGCCAGCAGGGTCAGCCTTGGCACCGGGGAGCTGTTTTTT. Translated: CASRVSLGTGELFF.

This clonotype has a handful of counts. The rearrangement uses TRBV11-2 and TRBJ1-6; 9 bases align to TRBD1. Germline CDR1 SGHAT, CDR2 FQNNGV. The CDR3 has 15 residues. Trimming cost V 3 bases and J 6 bases; bases outside gene matches: 3. CDR3 protein: CASSFHRGRNSPLHF. In DNA, the CDR3 is TGTGCCAGCAGCTTTCACAGGGGGCGTAATTCACCCCTCCACTTT.

J is TRBJ2-1 and V is TRBV18; D possibly matches TRBD1 or TRBD2 (7 bases each). With 4 bases removed from V and 7 bases from J, the gap between germline ends came to 29 bases. This CDR3 is 19 amino acids long. Germline CDR1 is KGHSH and CDR2 is LQKENI. CDR3 protein: CASSLSTGTVSRDYNEQFF. The CDR3, as DNA: TGTGCCAGCTCACTTTCTACCGGGACAGTTAGTAGGGACTATAATGAGCAGTTCTTC.

J is TRBJ2-5 and V is TRBV3-1; possible D gene TRBD2, 6 bases. The CDR3 loop spans 15 amino acids. Germline-derived CDR1 and CDR2 are LGHDT and YNNKEL (reference sequence). Deletions cut 4 bases from V and 4 bases from J, with 16 bases between. The CDR3 here is CASSRLGRRGETQYF. DNA of the CDR3: TGTGCCAGCAGCCGCCTGGGGCGGAGGGGAGAGACCCAGTACTTC.

This clonotype was picked up many times. This chain links TRBV11-2 with TRBJ1-2; D unclear. Per germline, CDR1 SGHAT and CDR2 FQNNGV. The CDR3 is 13 residues long. V lost 4 bases and J lost 2, with 8 bases in between. The CDR3 is CASSSVSNYGYTF. The CDR3 DNA reads TGTGCCAGCAGCTCGGTGTCAAACTATGGCTACACCTTC.

This chain links TRBV6-5 with TRBJ2-1; perhaps D is TRBD1 or TRBD2 (5 bases each). V was trimmed by 6 bases and J by 4 bases, leaving 16 bases between them. Germline CDR1 reads MNHEY; CDR2 reads SVGAGI. CDR3 length equals 15 residues. The CDR3 is CASRESEGPYNEQFF. CDR3 DNA sequence: TGTGCCAGCAGGGAGAGCGAGGGGCCATACAATGAGCAGTTCTTC.

V is TRBV18 and J is TRBJ2-3, with 16 positions matching TRBD2. This CDR3 is 17 amino acids long. The germline CDR1 and CDR2 sequences are KGHSH and LQKENI. The J segment lost 6 bases and the V segment lost 0 bases, leaving 3 bases of the junction unmatched. In DNA, the CDR3 is TGTGCCAGCTCACCACCGGGACTAGCGGGGGGGCCCGATACGCAGTATTTT. Translating it yields CASSPPGLAGGPDTQYF.

The chain couples TRBV14 to TRBJ1-6, with D unclear. Between the trimmed V and J ends, which lost 4 bases and 9 bases, there was a span of 10 bases. CDR1 and CDR2 from the germline V gene are SGHDN and FVKESK. The CDR3 covers 13 residues. This CDR3 reads CASSRAGASPLHF. In nucleotides, the CDR3 is TGTGCCAGCAGCCGCGCGGGTGCTTCACCCCTCCACTTT.

Points on this clonotype: Since no conserved phenylalanine or tryptophan closes the CDR3, a read error is the likely cause. This chain joins TRBV20-1 and TRBJ1-1; the D gene is possibly TRBD1 (5 bases). CDR1 is DFQATT, CDR2 SNEGSKA, per germline (reference sequence). Trimming shortened V by 5 bases and J by 3 bases, and 16 bases separated the two germline ends. The length of the CDR3 is 14 residues. The CDR3 DNA follows: TGCAGTGCTTTGGACCCCGGGGGGGACACTGAAGCTTTCTCT. Amino acid sequence: CSALDPGGDTEAFS.

There are a few counts of this clonotype. V gene TRBV3-1 combines with J gene TRBJ1-1, with 7 bases that match TRBD1. The CDR3 extends over 13 amino acids. V shed 4 bases and J 3 bases; nucleotides not matched to a gene: 2. Germline V gene sequence: CDR1 LGHDT, CDR2 YNNKEL (reference sequence). The CDR3 DNA follows: TGTGCCAGCAGCCCGACAGGGTACACTGAAGCTTTCTTT. Translated: CASSPTGYTEAFF.

This clonotype was detected a few times. The J gene is TRBJ1-1, the V gene TRBV9; D gene uncertain. Germline assignment: CDR1 SGDLS and CDR2 YYNGEE. The V end lost 0 bases, the J end lost 7 bases, and 16 bases lay between the germline ends. The CDR3 is 15 residues long. CDR3 sequence reads: CASSVEPGGWDEAFF. DNA of the CDR3: TGTGCCAGCAGCGTAGAGCCAGGAGGATGGGATGAAGCTTTCTTT. The full variable domain, in which reference TRBV9 and TRBJ1-1 provide the parts outside the CDR3, is DSGVTQTPKHLITATGQRVTLRCSPRSGDLSVYWYQQSLDQGLQFLIQYYNGEERAKGNILERFSAQQFPDLHSELNLSSLELGDSALYFCASSVEPGGWDEAFFGQGTRLTVV.

This clonotype was recorded once. The gene calls are TRBV5-1 and TRBJ2-5, with 8 bases lining up with TRBD1. The junction had 10 bases not matched to a gene; V was cut back by 4 bases and J by 5 bases. The CDR3 has 15 amino acids. Germline values: CDR1 SGHRS, CDR2 YFSETQ. The CDR3 loop reads CASSPGQETGETQYF. The CDR3 nucleotides are TGCGCCAGCAGCCCGGGACAGGAGACGGGGGAGACCCAGTACTTC.

The rearrangement links TRBV29-1 to TRBJ1-1; D is undetermined. Trimming stripped 4 bases from V and 3 bases from J, with 12 bases between. There are 13 residues in the CDR3. Per the germline V gene, CDR1 is SQVTM and CDR2 is ANQGSEA. The CDR3: CSVGEGRDTEAFF. In DNA, the CDR3 is TGCAGCGTTGGAGAGGGAAGGGACACTGAAGCTTTCTTT.

This clonotype has just a few counts. The chain is built from TRBV2 and TRBJ1-5; 7 nucleotides align to TRBD1. The CDR3 runs 15 residues. In germline, CDR1 is SNHLY, CDR2 FYNNEI. J lost 1 base, V lost 7 bases, and 7 bases had no gene match. The CDR3 here is CASTRGTASNQPQHF. In nucleotides, the CDR3 is TGTGCCAGCACCAGAGGGACAGCGAGCAATCAGCCCCAGCATTTT.

In its sample, this clonotype was seen a few times. V and J are TRBV20-1 and TRBJ2-3; D remains unclear. Germline assignment: CDR1 DFQATT and CDR2 SNEGSKA (reference sequence). The V end lost 5 bases, the J end lost 2 bases, and 14 bases lay between the germline ends. This CDR3 region has 14 residues. DNA of the CDR3: TGCAGTGCTGTCGGGCCTTTTGACACAGATACGCAGTATTTT. This translates into CSAVGPFDTDTQYF.

This clonotype appeared a few times. The V gene is TRBV7-9, the J gene TRBJ1-6; 8 bases match TRBD1. The J segment lost 6 bases and the V segment lost 5 bases, leaving 6 bases of the junction unmatched. CDR3 size: 15 residues. Germline loops: CDR1 SEHNR, CDR2 FQNEAQ (reference sequence). The CDR3 is CASSTPGQVNSPLHF. The CDR3 region has the DNA TGTGCCAGCAGCACACCGGGACAGGTTAATTCACCCCTCCACTTT.

This clonotype came up many times. This chain uses TRBV7-2 with TRBJ2-3; D is unclear. V was pared by 4 bases and J by 8 bases, with 13 bases between. The CDR3 runs to 13 residues. Germline CDR1 is SGHTA and CDR2 is FQGNSA. CDR3 amino acids: CASSSGLQVTQYF. The CDR3 DNA follows: TGTGCCAGCAGCTCCGGCCTCCAGGTTACGCAGTATTTT.

This clonotype was seen at least ten times. This chain links TRBV7-3 with TRBJ1-5; D is ambiguous. V was pared by 3 bases and J by 4 bases, with 7 bases between. Germline V CDR1 and CDR2: SGHTA, FQGTGA. The CDR3 is made up of 13 amino acids. In DNA, the CDR3 is TGTGCCAGCAGCTTGGGAGTAAATCAGCCCCAGCATTTT. Protein product: CASSLGVNQPQHF.

This clonotype came up a few times. The genes are TRBV7-8 and TRBJ2-7, with D possibly being TRBD1 or TRBD2 (5 bases each). The germline gives CDR1 SGHVS, CDR2 FQNEAQ. Trimming stripped 4 bases from V and 7 bases from J, with 26 bases between. The CDR3 has 17 amino acids. CDR3 loop: CASSSATAGRVQLEQYF. For the CDR3, the DNA is TGTGCCAGCAGCTCCGCAACTGCGGGCAGGGTACAATTAGAGCAGTACTTC.

The chain uses TRBV12-3 or TRBV12-4 and TRBJ1-5; D is perhaps TRBD1 (5 bases). This CDR3 region has 16 residues. V lost 2 bases, J lost 8 bases, and 19 bases lay in between. CDR3 sequence: CASSLSENVEGEPQHF. In DNA form, the CDR3 reads TGTGCCAGCAGTTTATCCGAGAACGTTGAAGGGGAGCCCCAGCATTTT.

This clonotype was counted ten times or more. The V call is TRBV7-6, the J call TRBJ2-7; D is unclear. CDR1 SGHVS and CDR2 FNYEAQ come from the germline V gene. V lost 1 base and J 5 bases, leaving 12 bases between the germline ends. This CDR3 contains 14 residues. The CDR3 coding sequence is TGTGCCAGCAGCTTAGGTCCTCATTCGGACGAGCAGTACTTC. Its protein is CASSLGPHSDEQYF.